This entry concerns a single T cell receptor (beta chain). The sample comes from a study of T cells in Graves' hyperthyroidism and ophthalmopathy. Trimming took off 6 bases at V and 7 bases at J, with 19 bases between the two ends. The CDR3 loop spans 15 amino acids. CDR1 and CDR2 from the germline V gene are SGHTA and FQGTGA. Amplified TCR beta CDR3 regions derived from RNA transcripts. The HTBI primer set drove a first-round RT-PCR of the TCR CDR3. MiXCR was run by TCRdb on the multiplex PCR reads, yielding one entry per CDR3 protein. The sample includes about 480,000 distinct CDR3 sequences, 14% of them seen just once.

The V and J genes are TRBV7-3 and TRBJ2-1; D perhaps matches TRBD1 (6 bases). This receptor was taken from a woman between 18 and 30 years old with Graves' hyperthyroidism. Source material: blood. The CDR3 spells CASSPTGTKGNEQFF. In DNA form, the CDR3 reads TGTGCCAGCAGTCCAACCGGGACAAAAGGGAATGAGCAGTTCTTC.